This TCR beta chain comes out of a study of human T cells and chemical hapten exposure. Study overall: Skin on the upper inner arm, approximately 2 cm by approximately 2 cm in size, was sensitized with 2% DPC.

Whole-study findings and limits: Significantly greater numbers of large CDR3 similarity clusters came from expanded TCRs than from controls. Patch test score tracked positively with PT1 expanded TCR counts.

As regards this clonotype: Antigen specificity is unknown.

Per the original data handling: Per-sample TCR counts ranged from about 23,224 to 750,000, median roughly 96,000. TCRdb called the RACE reads again in MiXCR, with one record for every CDR3 protein. The authors' filters were not applied to this entry. Of 99,000 or so distinct CDR3 sequences in the sample, less than 40% were seen once. V was pared by 4 bases and J by 5 bases, with 22 bases between. Germline V gene sequence: CDR1 SGDLS, CDR2 YYNGEE. This CDR3 is 17 amino acids long. As to time point: patch test 3, about 24 weeks after DPC sensitization. Treatment reported: therapeutic diphenylcyclopropenone sensitization with weekly scalp DPC.

V usage is TRBV9 and J usage is TRBJ2-1, with D tentatively TRBD2 (5 bases). This receptor was taken from a man aged 40-50 years with alopecia areata. Some clones in this sample may be carry-over from other donors' samples. The sample consisted of whole blood, taken in connection with sensitization to the hapten diphenylcyclopropenone (DPC). The CDR3 DNA reads TGTGCCAGCAGCCTCCCAGTAGAGGGTAAAATCGACAATGAGCAGTTCTTC. Its translation is CASSLPVEGKIDNEQFF.